This TCR beta chain is drawn from a study of blood T cell repertoires in COVID-19. Those who participated ranged in age from roughly 18 to 90 years and resided in roughly 26 US areas. Germline CDR1 reads MNHNS; CDR2 reads SASEGT. This CDR3 spans 15 amino acids. V was pared by 2 bases and J by 4 bases, with 4 bases of the junction left unmatched. Methods used by the authors: By means of reference gene primer amplification, nucleated cell counts were estimated. Some clones are missing from TCRdb's copy, which holds only in-frame ones; the method was immunoSEQ multiplex PCR. The D gene and trimming were derived from the DNA, and the V and J assignments and clone size from that table. Of around 250,000 clones in the sample, approximately 85% were seen once.

Input material: PBMCs or T cells enriched from blood (not recorded which). The chain couples TRBV6-1 to TRBJ1-4, with 7 nucleotides matching TRBD1. The origin of this receptor is a woman aged 50 to 60 who had recovered from COVID-19. CDR3 sequence (DNA): TGTGCCAGCAGTGAAATGGGACAGCATAATGAAAAACTGTTTTTT. As protein: CASSEMGQHNEKLFF.